Listed here are 6 T cell receptor beta chains from one sample, sequenced in a study of T cells in localized non-small cell lung cancer. Repertoires were generated with immunoSEQ multiplex PCR, while TCRdb's copy carries only in-frame clones and drops some. The sample carries around 26,000 clones, more than 65% recorded once. The specimen comprised peripheral blood, sampled before any cancer treatment. These receptors were taken from a man between 40 and 70 years old with stage III squamous cell lung carcinoma.

This clone was counted between two and nine times. The rearrangement uses TRBV5-1 and TRBJ1-2, with 7 bases that match TRBD1. The V gene's germline CDR1 is SGHRS and CDR2 YFSETQ. The CDR3 covers 13 residues. V lost 4 bases and J lost 9; bases outside the gene matches: 9. Here the CDR3 reads CASSGGTDKSYTF. The CDR3 DNA sequence: TGCGCCAGCAGCGGCGGGACAGATAAGAGCTACACCTTC.

The chain links TRBV18 to TRBJ1-2, with D possibly TRBD1 on 6 matching bases. Germline V gene lookup returns CDR1 KGHSH and CDR2 LQKENI. The germline V and J ends were trimmed by 0 bases and 4 bases, with 18 bases remaining between them. There are 17 residues in the CDR3. The CDR3 coding sequence is TGTGCCAGCTCACCACCCGAGGGGGGCGCGCGGGGCTATGGCTACACCTTC. It encodes CASSPPEGGARGYGYTF.

The chain joins TRBV30 to TRBJ2-3, with D perhaps TRBD1 or TRBD2 (7 bases each). The CDR3 spans 14 residues. V was cut by 1 base and J by 9 bases, with 17 bases left in between. Germline assignment: CDR1 GTSNPN and CDR2 SVGIG (reference sequence). The CDR3 here is CAWSEGRGGFTQYF. In nucleotides, the CDR3 is TGTGCCTGGAGTGAAGGCAGGGGGGGGTTCACGCAGTATTTT.

On this clone itself: Other DNA sequences in the sample encode the same CDR3. The chain combines TRBV11-2 with TRBJ2-2, with D uncertain. V gave up 2 bases and J gave up 0 bases, with 1 base separating them. The length of the CDR3 is 13 residues. Germline CDR1 is SGHAT and CDR2 is FQNNGV. The CDR3 here is CASSLTNTGELFF. CDR3 DNA: TGTGCCAGCAGCTTAACGAACACCGGGGAGCTGTTTTTT.

This clone has only one observation. V is TRBV5-1 and J is TRBJ1-1, with D perhaps TRBD1 (5 bases). Germline V gives CDR1 SGHRS, CDR2 YFSETQ. Trimming left V 0 bases short and J 4 bases short, with 10 bases between. The CDR3 is 14 amino acids. DNA of the CDR3: TGCGCCAGCAGCTTGGCTTCAGGGCCCACTGAAGCTTTCTTT. It translates to CASSLASGPTEAFF.

This clone was seen a few times. This sequence joins TRBV9 and TRBJ2-3; no reliable D call. V shed 2 bases and J shed 0 bases, with 13 bases lying between them. CDR1 SGDLS and CDR2 YYNGEE come from the germline V gene. The CDR3 extends over 16 amino acids. For the CDR3, the DNA is TGTGCCAGCAGCGTGGGGTTCCGAGCTAGCACAGATACGCAGTATTTT. Protein product: CASSVGFRASTDTQYF. The full variable domain, with the rest looked up from reference TRBV9 and TRBJ2-3, is DSGVTQTPKHLITATGQRVTLRCSPRSGDLSVYWYQQSLDQGLQFLIQYYNGEERAKGNILERFSAQQFPDLHSELNLSSLELGDSALYFCASSVGFRASTDTQYFGPGTRLTVL.